A single sample gave rise to the 28 T cell receptor beta chains below, sequenced in a study of T-cell memory formation after mild COVID-19. TCRdb ran MiXCR on the 5' RACE reads and lists one entry per CDR3 protein. The table has 310,000 or so distinct CDR3 sequences, more than 15% seen once; the top ten hold more than 20%. Sequencing input: PBMCs or a T cell subset sorted from them (not recorded which). The receptor source for this set is a young man who had mild COVID-19 (a few samples of this study predate the infection). Cell type and time point are not known.

This sequence joins TRBV5-1 and TRBJ2-1; 7 bases fit TRBD1. The V gene end was trimmed by 0 bases and the J gene end by 8 bases; junction bases not matched to a gene: 5. This CDR3 comprises 14 residues. In germline, CDR1 is SGHRS, CDR2 YFSETQ. In nucleotides, the CDR3 is TGCGCCAGCAGCTTGGGCCAGGGGGACGATGAGCAGTTCTTC. Its protein is CASSLGQGDDEQFF.

The chain links TRBV19 to TRBJ1-1; TRBD1 might be the D (6 bases). Per germline, CDR1 LNHDA and CDR2 SQIVND (reference sequence). The CDR3 has 13 residues. V lost 7 bases, J lost 12 bases, and 21 bases lay in between. CDR3 loop: CASTRRRGLGTFF. CDR3 nucleotides: TGTGCCAGTACCCGGAGGAGGGGGTTAGGAACTTTCTTT.

The CDR3 nucleotides read TGTGCCTACCGGACAGGGAGCCTGATGAACACTGAAGCTTTCTTT. Its protein is CAYRTGSLMNTEAFF. The chain recombines TRBV30 with TRBJ1-1, with 8 bases aligning to TRBD1. The germline V gene encodes CDR1 GTSNPN and CDR2 SVGIG (reference sequence). This CDR3 has 15 residues. The ends lost 7 bases at V and 0 bases at J; junction bases unmatched: 10.

Worth noting for this clonotype: A much more abundant neighbour one base away suggests this may be a read error. This chain links TRBV7-6 with TRBJ2-3, with 8 bases matching TRBD2. The CDR3 contains 14 residues. CDR1 is SGHVS and CDR2 is FNYEAQ in the germline V gene. With 2 bases clipped from V and 4 bases from J, the junction kept 2 bases outside the gene matches. DNA for the CDR3: TGTGCCAGCAGCTTATCGGGGGGGCCAGATACGCAGTATTTT. It is translated as CASSLSGGPDTQYF.

This chain joins TRBV21-1 and TRBJ1-4; the D call TRBD1 from the table was never checked on the DNA. TRBV21-1 is a documented pseudogene. The CDR3 consists of 15 residues. The CDR3 sequence: CASTPRQVDNEKLFF. The CDR3 DNA reads TGTGCCAGCACTCCACGACAGGTCGATAATGAAAAACTGTTTTTT.

Only a few counts were recorded for this clonotype. This chain uses TRBV6-6 with TRBJ2-7, with 7 bases matching TRBD2. This CDR3 region has 17 residues. Unmatched junction bases numbered 10, after V lost 0 bases and J lost 2 bases. CDR1 and CDR2 (germline): MNHNY, SVGAGI (reference sequence). DNA for the CDR3: TGTGCCAGCAGTTACTCTCTACGCGGGGGTAGCCCCTACGAGCAGTACGTC. This gives the protein CASSYSLRGGSPYEQYV.

The chain combines TRBV5-4 with TRBJ1-2; perhaps TRBD1 as D (5 bases). Trimming took 4 bases from V and 4 from J, leaving 11 bases between them. Germline CDR1 is SGHNT and CDR2 is YYREEE (reference sequence). The CDR3 spans 13 residues. The CDR3 spells CASSRTGPYGYTF. CDR3 sequence (DNA): TGTGCCAGCAGCCGAACAGGTCCCTATGGCTACACCTTC.

The chain uses TRBV3-1 and TRBJ1-2; a possible D gene is TRBD1 (5 bases). V was pared by 4 bases and J by 5 bases, with 14 bases between. Per the germline V gene, CDR1 is LGHDT and CDR2 is YNNKEL (reference sequence). The CDR3 consists of 14 residues. The CDR3 DNA is TGTGCCAGCAGCCGCGACGAGGGGTGGTATGGCTACACCTTC. Residues: CASSRDEGWYGYTF.

The table lists this clonotype with many counts. The V gene is TRBV5-1, the J gene TRBJ2-5; 11 nucleotides match TRBD1. The CDR3 totals 15 residues. With 0 bases clipped from V and 5 bases from J, the junction kept 3 bases outside the gene matches. Germline assignment: CDR1 SGHRS and CDR2 YFSETQ. The DNA of the CDR3 is TGCGCCAGCAGCTTGGCCGGACAGGGGGCTGAGACCCAGTACTTC. As protein: CASSLAGQGAETQYF. The whole variable domain, filled in from reference TRBV5-1 and TRBJ2-5, reads KAGVTQTPRYLIKTRGQQVTLSCSPISGHRSVSWYQQTPGQGLQFLFEYFSETQRNKGNFPGRFSGRQFSNSRSEMNVSTLELGDSALYLCASSLAGQGAETQYFGPGTRLLVL.

This clonotype showed up just a few times. The chain recombines TRBV6-1 with TRBJ2-1; TRBD1 matches at 10 bases. Germline V gene lookup returns CDR1 MNHNS and CDR2 SASEGT. This CDR3 is built from 14 residues. V dropped 3 bases and J dropped 9; count of bases not matched to a gene: 5. In DNA form, the CDR3 reads TGTGCCAGCAGTGAGTTGGACAGGGGGATTGAGCAGTTCTTC. Translated: CASSELDRGIEQFF.

V is TRBV10-3 and J is TRBJ1-1; D unresolved. The germline V and J ends were trimmed by 8 bases and 1 base, with 14 bases remaining between them. This CDR3 region has 14 residues. From germline, CDR1 is ENHRY and CDR2 SYGVKD. CDR3 sequence reads: CAISKGSGNTEAFF. Written as DNA, the CDR3 is TGTGCCATCTCGAAGGGTTCGGGGAACACTGAAGCTTTCTTT.

The genes are TRBV12-3 or TRBV12-4 and TRBJ2-7, with D maybe TRBD1 (5 bases). The V and J ends lost 5 bases and 3 bases respectively, with 14 bases between them. The CDR3 is 14 residues long. CDR3 DNA sequence: TGTGCCAGCAGTATTCAGGGCCTGAACTACGAGCAGTACTTC. Protein product: CASSIQGLNYEQYF.

This clonotype was observed a few times. The CDR3 region has the DNA TGTGCCAGCAGCCACTGGGAGGGGCAGGGTAGGGATGGCTACACCTTC. This encodes CASSHWEGQGRDGYTF. This chain joins TRBV3-1 and TRBJ1-2, with D possibly matching TRBD1 (5 bases). Trimming cost V 3 bases and J 6 bases, with 20 bases left between them. The CDR3 length is 16 residues. Per the germline V gene, CDR1 is LGHDT and CDR2 is YNNKEL (reference sequence). Together with reference TRBV3-1 and TRBJ1-2, the CDR3 gives the full variable domain: DTAVSQTPKYLVTQMGNDKSIKCEQNLGHDTMYWYKQDSKKFLKIMFSYNNKELIINETVPNRFSPKSPDKAHLNLHINSLELGDSAVYFCASSHWEGQGRDGYTFGSGTRLTVV.

The CDR3 DNA follows: TGCAGTGCTCCCATCCCTCAGTTCCATGAGCAGTTCTTC. The encoded protein is CSAPIPQFHEQFF. The chain recombines TRBV20-1 with TRBJ2-1; D gene unclear. This CDR3 spans 13 amino acids. The germline CDR1 and CDR2 sequences are DFQATT and SNEGSKA (reference sequence). V was cut by 5 bases and J by 8 bases, with 16 bases left in between.

The J gene is TRBJ1-1, the V gene TRBV28, with 7 positions matching TRBD1. V trimming: 6 bases; J trimming: 4 bases; junction bases outside the gene matches: 17. This CDR3 region has 17 residues. Germline values: CDR1 MDHEN, CDR2 SYDVKM. The DNA of the CDR3 is TGTGCCAGCAGCCTGAGCCGACAGGGAGAAGGTGGCACTGAAGCTTTCTTT. Its protein product is CASSLSRQGEGGTEAFF.

The rearrangement uses TRBV5-1 and TRBJ1-5; 8 nucleotides agree with TRBD1. Per the germline V gene, CDR1 is SGHRS and CDR2 is YFSETQ. J was trimmed by 4 bases and V by 4 bases; bases with no gene match: 7. The CDR3 spans 15 residues. CDR3 nucleotide sequence: TGCGCCAGCAGCGCGTCAGGGGGCCGGAATCAGCCCCAGCATTTT. Translated, it gives CASSASGGRNQPQHF.

There are a few counts of this clonotype. The chain joins TRBV9 to TRBJ1-1; D call uncertain. CDR1 SGDLS and CDR2 YYNGEE come from the germline V gene. The CDR3 contains 14 residues. The V and J ends lost 3 bases and 1 base respectively, with 10 bases between them. CDR3 sequence reads: CASSASSGNTEAFF. The CDR3 bases are TGTGCCAGCAGCGCGTCATCAGGGAACACTGAAGCTTTCTTT. Looking up the rest from reference TRBV9 and TRBJ1-1 gives the full variable domain: DSGVTQTPKHLITATGQRVTLRCSPRSGDLSVYWYQQSLDQGLQFLIQYYNGEERAKGNILERFSAQQFPDLHSELNLSSLELGDSALYFCASSASSGNTEAFFGQGTRLTVV.

This clonotype was seen a few times. CDR3 sequence (DNA): TGCAGTGCTCCTGGAAGGGCTGAAGCTTTCTTT. It yields the protein CSAPGRAEAFF. The chain has TRBV20-1 and TRBJ1-1; D is unresolved. Germline CDR1 and CDR2: DFQATT and SNEGSKA (reference sequence). The CDR3 is 11 residues long. Between the trimmed V and J ends, which lost 5 bases and 6 bases, there was a span of 10 bases.

This chain links TRBV4-3 with TRBJ2-7; 7 nucleotides align to TRBD2. Germline V gives CDR1 LGHNA, CDR2 YSLEER. Trimming cost V 0 bases and J 9 bases; bases outside gene matches: 5. CDR3 length equals 13 residues. The CDR3 reads CASSQEDWGGQYF. The CDR3 bases are TGCGCCAGCAGCCAAGAGGACTGGGGGGGGCAGTACTTC.

The V call is TRBV20-1, the J call TRBJ2-7; D is unresolved. V was clipped by 3 bases and J by 1 base, with 10 bases between them. From germline, CDR1 is DFQATT and CDR2 SNEGSKA (reference sequence). The CDR3 extends over 13 amino acids. CDR3 sequence: CSASPQTSYEQYF. CDR3 DNA: TGCAGTGCTAGTCCACAGACATCCTACGAGCAGTACTTC.

This clonotype occurred a few times. The rearrangement links TRBV5-1 to TRBJ2-3; no clear D gene. This CDR3 comprises 12 residues. Trimming removed 4 bases at V and 5 bases at J, with 8 bases between. Germline CDR1 is SGHRS and CDR2 is YFSETQ. The CDR3 nucleotides are TGCGCCAGCAGCAAGGCGGTAGATACGCAGTATTTT. This codes for CASSKAVDTQYF.

This clonotype was counted a few times. The CDR3 DNA is TGCGCCAGCAGCCAAGCCTGGGGGGGCACAGATACGCAGTATTTT. Encoded protein: CASSQAWGGTDTQYF. V gene TRBV4-1 combines with J gene TRBJ2-3; D perhaps matches TRBD2 (6 bases). CDR3 length: 15 amino acids. Trimming left V 1 base short and J 1 base short, with 9 bases between. The germline gives CDR1 MGHRA, CDR2 YSYEKL.

The sample holds many counts of this clonotype. The chain is built from TRBV6-2 or TRBV6-3 and TRBJ2-3, with a possible D match to TRBD1 (5 bases). V was cut by 2 bases and J by 9 bases, with 9 bases left in between. This CDR3 comprises 12 residues. Per germline, CDR1 MNHEY and CDR2 SVGEGT. As DNA, the CDR3 is TGTGCCAGCAGTTACAGGGGTCCAACGCAGTATTTT. This encodes CASSYRGPTQYF.

This clonotype was recorded at least ten times. The chain combines TRBV7-9 with TRBJ2-3, with TRBD2 matching 8 bases. CDR1 is SEHNR, CDR2 FQNEAQ, per germline (reference sequence). This CDR3 contains 16 residues. With V trimmed by 2 bases and J by 1 base, 5 bases remained unmatched. CDR3 in DNA: TGTGCCAGCAGCTTATTGGGGCGGGGGGGCACAGATACGCAGTATTTT. This codes for CASSLLGRGGTDTQYF.

The V and J genes are TRBV5-6 and TRBJ2-3; 10 bases align to TRBD1. The CDR3 runs 15 residues. CDR1 is SGHDT, CDR2 YYEEEE, per germline. V lost 5 bases and J lost 6; bases outside the gene matches: 9. The CDR3 region is CASSAGQGGYDTQYF. CDR3 nucleotide sequence: TGTGCCAGCAGTGCTGGACAGGGGGGTTACGATACGCAGTATTTT.

This clonotype was detected only a few times. The V and J genes are TRBV24-1 and TRBJ1-1, with D hard to call. The CDR3 runs to 14 residues. Germline V lookup: CDR1 KGHDR, CDR2 SFDVKD. Trimming took 2 bases from V and 1 from J, leaving 7 bases between them. CDR3 DNA: TGTGCCACCAGTGATTCGGGAGGGAACACTGAAGCTTTCTTT. This encodes CATSDSGGNTEAFF.

In its sample, this clonotype was seen many times. CDR3 sequence (DNA): TGTGCCAGCAGCCTGGAGGGAAGGAACACCGGGGAGCTGTTTTTT. Protein product: CASSLEGRNTGELFF. This chain connects TRBV7-2 to TRBJ2-2; a weak D match, TRBD2 (6 bases). Germline V gives CDR1 SGHTA, CDR2 FQGNSA. The CDR3 is 15 amino acids. Trimming removed 5 bases from V and 1 base from J, with 11 bases in between.

This clonotype was recorded a few times. The rearrangement joins TRBV20-1 to TRBJ2-7, with D possibly matching TRBD2 (6 bases). From germline, CDR1 is DFQATT and CDR2 SNEGSKA (reference sequence). Trimming cost V 1 base and J 0 bases, with 7 bases left between them. CDR3 length: 13 amino acids. The CDR3 DNA sequence: TGCAGTGCTAGAGGACTAGGCTCCTACGAGCAGTACTTC. Its protein is CSARGLGSYEQYF.